One and the same sample provided the 2 T cell receptor beta chains below, sequenced in a study of shared clonotypes between healthy human individuals. The naive CD8 fraction comprised CD45RO-negative cells positively selected for CCR7 and excluded terminally differentiated effector memory CD45RA+ cells. Generated by immunoSEQ multiplex PCR, the TCRdb table keeps only in-frame clones and is missing some. This table holds millions of clones, 85% to 95% found once. The specimen sequenced was naive CD8+ T cells from PBMCs. The receptors shown here come from a man aged 18 to 30 in good health. Some clones in this sample may be carry-over from other donors' samples.

J is TRBJ2-5 and V is TRBV7-7; D possibly corresponds to TRBD2 (6 bases). The CDR3 is 15 residues long. The germline CDR1 and CDR2 sequences are SSHAT and FNYEAQ (reference sequence). V was shortened by 5 bases and J by 5 bases, with 18 bases between the two germline ends. The CDR3: CASSPRLGARETQYF. The DNA of the CDR3 is TGTGCCAGCAGCCCCCGACTAGGGGCGAGGGAGACCCAGTACTTC.

A single count supports this clone. This chain uses TRBV10-1 with TRBJ2-7; D not certain. The CDR3 is 14 amino acids. V was cut by 5 bases and J by 3 bases, with 14 bases left in between. Per germline, CDR1 WNHNN and CDR2 SYGVQD (reference sequence). CDR3 residues: CASSLGPVGYEQYF. The CDR3 nucleotides are TGCGCCAGCAGTCTGGGTCCAGTGGGCTACGAGCAGTACTTC.